Sequencing of this T cell receptor (beta chain) was carried out in a study of metastatic and nonmetastatic thyroid tumors. Looking at the study overall: Across peripheral blood and tumor or nodule tissue samples taken from malignant and benign thyroid patients, the repertoires were compared with one another.

Per the original methods: It was from CDR3 differences across clinicopathological groups that a distant-metastasis classifier for papillary thyroid cancer was built. TCRdb reassembled clones from the PCR reads with MiXCR. TCRdb, not the authors, supplied the V and J calls. This sample has 20,000 to 25,000 clones, with 15% to 20% found just once. Germline CDR1 reads LNHDA; CDR2 reads SQIVND (reference sequence). Trimming left V 3 bases short and J 2 bases short, with 11 bases between. This CDR3 has 15 residues. Many counts were recorded for this clone. Its antigen is not known. Study results and caveats: Reportedly, malignant thyroid tumors had significantly higher TCR beta diversity than benign nodules, in blood and tumor.

Before thyroid surgery, none of the patients had received any treatment. The chain links TRBV19 to TRBJ2-1; possibly TRBD1 or TRBD2 for D (6 bases each). Sample: blood. The sequence was collected from a male donor with papillary thyroid cancer or a benign thyroid nodule (not recorded which). Some clones in this sample may be carry-over from other donors' samples. CDR3 nucleotide sequence: TGTGCCAGTAGTATGTTCGGGGGCACCTACAATGAGCAGTTCTTC. Amino acids: CASSMFGGTYNEQFF.